A single sample gave rise to the 16 T cell receptor beta chains below, sequenced in a study of vaccination and CD4 T cells after COVID-19. For these TCRs, the target antigens are not known. Specified treatment: approximately nine-day PBMC culture with coronavirus spike peptide pools or control peptides (ViraFEST assay). Cultured CD4+ T-cell DNA underwent Oncomine TCR Beta short-read sequencing. MiXCR, run by TCRdb on the PCR reads, gives a single entry per CDR3 protein. This repertoire shows about 11,000 distinct CDR3 sequences, approximately 62% found once; its top ten account for around a tenth. The specimen was CD4+ T cells from blood, cultured in vitro. Source of these receptors: a human donor who had recovered from COVID-19.

The chain recombines TRBV12-3 or TRBV12-4 with TRBJ2-1; D unclear. V was clipped by 1 base and J by 9 bases, with 10 bases between them. The CDR3 totals 13 residues. CDR3 sequence: CASSLEGGSEQFF. In DNA form, the CDR3 reads TGTGCCAGCAGTTTAGAGGGCGGCTCTGAGCAGTTCTTC.

This clonotype appeared a single time. This sequence joins TRBV20-1 and TRBJ1-5, with D perhaps TRBD1 (5 bases). V lost 6 bases to trimming and J lost 4 bases, with 10 bases between them. From germline, CDR1 is DFQATT and CDR2 SNEGSKA (reference sequence). The CDR3 totals 12 residues. CDR3 bases: TGCAGTGCGGGTGAGGGGAATCAGCCCCAGCATTTT. Translation gives CSAGEGNQPQHF.

J is TRBJ2-3 and V is TRBV28; D gene uncertain. Germline assignment: CDR1 MDHEN and CDR2 SYDVKM. The germline V and J ends were trimmed by 2 bases and 14 bases, with 11 bases remaining between them. The CDR3 consists of 11 residues. This CDR3 is CASSLRIPPYF. The CDR3 bases are TGTGCCAGCAGTTTAAGAATCCCCCCGTATTTT.

This chain links TRBV24-1 with TRBJ2-5, with 9 bases fitting TRBD1. Trimming removed 4 bases from V and 5 bases from J; junction bases left unmatched: 10. CDR1 KGHDR and CDR2 SFDVKD come from the germline V gene. The CDR3 contains 16 residues. The CDR3 DNA reads as TGTGCCACCAGTGACCCTGGGACAGGGAACTACGAGACCCAGTACTTC. This codes for CATSDPGTGNYETQYF.

As for this clonotype: One junction end does not reproduce the germline sequence, and a read error may be involved. The chain recombines TRBV15 with TRBJ2-3; D is perhaps TRBD1 or TRBD2 (6 bases each). Germline CDR1 reads LNHNV; CDR2 reads YYDKDF (reference sequence). The CDR3 is made up of 16 amino acids. CDR3 region: CATSREGWGAKDTQYF. In DNA form, the CDR3 reads TGCGCCACCAGCAGAGAAGGATGGGGGGCGAAGGATACGCAGTATTTT.

This clonotype was counted a few times. The gene calls are TRBV7-3 and TRBJ2-2; 8 nucleotides line up with TRBD2. Losses at the gene ends were 5 bases for V and 1 base for J; bases not matched to a gene: 3. This CDR3 contains 15 residues. Germline values: CDR1 SGHTA, CDR2 FQGTGA. CDR3 region: CASSAGGENTGELFF. The CDR3 DNA reads TGTGCCAGCAGCGCCGGGGGGGAGAACACCGGGGAGCTGTTTTTT.

This clonotype was counted only a few times. This chain uses TRBV20-1 with TRBJ1-2; TRBD1 agrees at 7 bases. The J segment lost 1 base and the V segment lost 4 bases, leaving 6 bases of the junction unmatched. The CDR3 length is 14 residues. Germline-derived CDR1 and CDR2 are DFQATT and SNEGSKA (reference sequence). The CDR3 DNA is TGCAGTGCTAAAGGGACAGATATTAACTATGGCTACACCTTC. Translation gives CSAKGTDINYGYTF.

Within the sample, this clonotype is medium-sized. The chain has TRBV2 and TRBJ1-2; possibly TRBD1 for D (5 bases). From germline, CDR1 is SNHLY and CDR2 FYNNEI. Between the trimmed V and J ends, which lost 3 bases and 3 bases, there was a span of 17 bases. The CDR3 is made up of 16 amino acids. The CDR3 loop is CASSEGPAVLDYGYTF. CDR3 bases: TGTGCCAGCAGTGAGGGGCCAGCGGTCTTGGACTATGGCTACACCTTC.

The chain has TRBV18 and TRBJ2-2, with D uncertain. CDR3 length: 14 residues. Germline CDR1 KGHSH, CDR2 LQKENI. The ends were cut back, 2 bases at V and 6 bases at J, with 10 bases in the middle. The CDR3 spells CASSPGDLAGELFF. The CDR3 DNA is TGTGCCAGCTCACCAGGCGATTTGGCCGGGGAGCTGTTTTTT.

The CDR3 region is CASSVGTGREQYF. For the CDR3, the DNA is TGTGCCAGCAGTGTAGGGACAGGGCGCGAGCAGTACTTC. The chain is built from TRBV12-3 or TRBV12-4 and TRBJ2-7, with 9 bases fitting TRBD1. This CDR3 region has 13 residues. After removal of 5 bases from V and 6 bases from J, the junction contained 5 bases not matched to a gene.

V is TRBV2 and J is TRBJ2-1; 9 nucleotides align to TRBD2. Trimming took 7 bases from V and 8 from J; bases not matched to a gene: 6. CDR3 length equals 13 residues. Per the germline V gene, CDR1 is SNHLY and CDR2 is FYNNEI. The CDR3 loop reads CASNQRGADEQFF. The CDR3 DNA sequence: TGTGCCAGCAACCAGCGGGGGGCCGATGAGCAGTTCTTC.

The rearrangement joins TRBV19 to TRBJ2-4, with D maybe TRBD1 (6 bases). V was clipped by 6 bases and J by 5 bases, with 14 bases between them. The CDR3 extends over 14 amino acids. Germline V gene lookup returns CDR1 LNHDA and CDR2 SQIVND (reference sequence). The chain's CDR3 is CASRTRDTENIQYF. CDR3 coding DNA: TGTGCCAGTAGAACCCGGGACACGGAAAACATTCAGTACTTC.

This chain joins TRBV6-1 and TRBJ1-3, with 8 positions matching TRBD1. This CDR3 is built from 15 residues. V was pared by 6 bases and J by 1 base, with 5 bases of the junction left unmatched. Germline CDR1 reads MNHNS; CDR2 reads SASEGT. CDR3 protein: CASRSTGGSGNTIYF. In DNA form, the CDR3 reads TGTGCCAGCAGATCCACAGGGGGTTCTGGAAACACCATATATTTT.

The chain uses TRBV23-1 and TRBJ2-7; D might be TRBD2 (6 bases). TRBV23-1 is an open reading frame whose function is uncertain. This CDR3 contains 16 residues. Trimming stripped 0 bases from V and 2 bases from J, with 14 bases between. CDR3 bases: TGCGCCAGCAGTCAATCCACGGCTAGCGTCACCTACGAGCAGTACTTC. Amino acids: CASSQSTASVTYEQYF.

V usage is TRBV20-1 and J usage is TRBJ1-2; D is possibly TRBD1 (5 bases). The V gene's germline CDR1 is DFQATT and CDR2 SNEGSKA (reference sequence). This CDR3 contains 14 residues. V dropped 7 bases and J dropped 3 bases, with 18 bases sitting between them. The CDR3 DNA reads as TGCAGTGTCCCAACTTTTACAGGCGACTATGGCTACACCTTC. This codes for CSVPTFTGDYGYTF.

This clonotype was counted once. At one boundary the junction diverges from the germline segment, which might be a read error. The chain uses TRBV6-1 and TRBJ1-1; 7 positions match TRBD1. The CDR3 covers 13 residues. Germline lookup yields CDR1 MNHNS and CDR2 SASEGT. The CDR3 loop is CTSGFDRDHEAFF. CDR3 nucleotide sequence: TGTACCAGCGGCTTTGACAGGGACCACGAAGCTTTCTTT.